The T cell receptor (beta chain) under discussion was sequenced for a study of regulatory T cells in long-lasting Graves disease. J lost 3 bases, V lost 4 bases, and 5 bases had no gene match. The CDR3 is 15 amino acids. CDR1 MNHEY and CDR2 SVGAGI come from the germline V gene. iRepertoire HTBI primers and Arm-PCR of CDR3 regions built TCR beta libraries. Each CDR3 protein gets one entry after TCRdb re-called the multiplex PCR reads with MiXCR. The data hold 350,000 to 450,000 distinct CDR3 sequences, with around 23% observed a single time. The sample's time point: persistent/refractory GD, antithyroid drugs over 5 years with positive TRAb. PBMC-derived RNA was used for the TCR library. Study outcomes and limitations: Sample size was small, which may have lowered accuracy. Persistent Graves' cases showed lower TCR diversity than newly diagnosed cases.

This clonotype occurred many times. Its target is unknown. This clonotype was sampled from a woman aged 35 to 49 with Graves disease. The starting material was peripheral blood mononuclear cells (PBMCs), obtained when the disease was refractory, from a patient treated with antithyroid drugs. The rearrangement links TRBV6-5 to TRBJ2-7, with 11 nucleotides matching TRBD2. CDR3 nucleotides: TGTGCCAGCAGTTCGACTAGCGGGGCCCGCTACGAGCAGTACTTC. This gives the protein CASSSTSGARYEQYF.